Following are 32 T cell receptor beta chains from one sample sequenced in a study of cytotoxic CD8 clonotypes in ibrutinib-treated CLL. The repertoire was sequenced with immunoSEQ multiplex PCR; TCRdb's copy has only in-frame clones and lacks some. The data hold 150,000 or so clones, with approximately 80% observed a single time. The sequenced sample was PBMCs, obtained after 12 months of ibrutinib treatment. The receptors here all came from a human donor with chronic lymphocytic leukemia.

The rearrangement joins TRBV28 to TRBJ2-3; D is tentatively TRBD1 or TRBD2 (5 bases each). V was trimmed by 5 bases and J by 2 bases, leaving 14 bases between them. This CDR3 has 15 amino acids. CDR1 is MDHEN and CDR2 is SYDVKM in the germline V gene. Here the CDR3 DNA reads TGTGCCAGCAGTATATCGGACGGGACCACAGATACGCAGTATTTT. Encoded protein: CASSISDGTTDTQYF.

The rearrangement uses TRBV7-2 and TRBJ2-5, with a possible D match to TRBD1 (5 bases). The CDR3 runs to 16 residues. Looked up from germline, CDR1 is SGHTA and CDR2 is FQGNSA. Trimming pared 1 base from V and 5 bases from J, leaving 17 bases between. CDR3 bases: TGTGCCAGCAGCTTAGACTTACAGGCGTCATGGGAGACCCAGTACTTC. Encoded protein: CASSLDLQASWETQYF.

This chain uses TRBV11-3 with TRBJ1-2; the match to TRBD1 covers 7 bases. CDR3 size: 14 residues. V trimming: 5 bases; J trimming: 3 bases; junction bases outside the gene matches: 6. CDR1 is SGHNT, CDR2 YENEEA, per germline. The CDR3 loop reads CASSPRDRDYGYTF. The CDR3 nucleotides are TGTGCCAGCAGCCCAAGAGACAGGGACTATGGCTACACCTTC. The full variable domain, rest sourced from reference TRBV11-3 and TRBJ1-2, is EAGVVQSPRYKIIEKKQPVAFWCNPISGHNTLYWYLQNLGQGPELLIRYENEEAVDDSQLPKDRFSAERLKGVDSTLKIQPAELGDSAVYLCASSPRDRDYGYTFGSGTRLTVV.

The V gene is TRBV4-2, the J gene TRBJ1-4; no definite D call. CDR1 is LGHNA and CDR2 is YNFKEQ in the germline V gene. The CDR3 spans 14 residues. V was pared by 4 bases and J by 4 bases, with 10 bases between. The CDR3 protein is CASSPKSNNEKLFF. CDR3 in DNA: TGTGCCAGCAGCCCAAAAAGTAATAATGAAAAACTGTTTTTT.

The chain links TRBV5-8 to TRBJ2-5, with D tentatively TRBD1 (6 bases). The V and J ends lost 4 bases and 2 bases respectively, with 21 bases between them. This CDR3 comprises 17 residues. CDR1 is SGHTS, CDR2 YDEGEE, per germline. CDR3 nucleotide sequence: TGTGCCAGCAGCCGATTGGTCCGACAGGACTTACAAGAGACCCAGTACTTC. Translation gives CASSRLVRQDLQETQYF.

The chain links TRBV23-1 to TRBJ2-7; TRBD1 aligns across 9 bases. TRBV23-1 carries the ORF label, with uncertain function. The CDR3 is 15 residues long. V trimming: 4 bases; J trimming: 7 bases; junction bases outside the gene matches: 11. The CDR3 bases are TGCGCCAGCAGTCTCACGACAGGGGGAGGCCTAGAGCAGTACTTC. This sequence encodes CASSLTTGGGLEQYF.

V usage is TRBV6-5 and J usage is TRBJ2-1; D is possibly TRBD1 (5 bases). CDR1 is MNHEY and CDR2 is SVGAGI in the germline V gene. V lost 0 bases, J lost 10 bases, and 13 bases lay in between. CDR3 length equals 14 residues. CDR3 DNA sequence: TGTGCCAGCAGTTACTCGATTTTAGGGGTGGAGCAGTTCTTC. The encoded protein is CASSYSILGVEQFF.

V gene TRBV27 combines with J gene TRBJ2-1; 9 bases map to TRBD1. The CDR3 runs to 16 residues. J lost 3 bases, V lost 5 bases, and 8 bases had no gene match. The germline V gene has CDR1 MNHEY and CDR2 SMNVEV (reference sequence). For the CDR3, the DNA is TGTGCCAGCAGTCGTAACGGACAGGGGTTCTACAATGAGCAGTTCTTC. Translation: CASSRNGQGFYNEQFF.

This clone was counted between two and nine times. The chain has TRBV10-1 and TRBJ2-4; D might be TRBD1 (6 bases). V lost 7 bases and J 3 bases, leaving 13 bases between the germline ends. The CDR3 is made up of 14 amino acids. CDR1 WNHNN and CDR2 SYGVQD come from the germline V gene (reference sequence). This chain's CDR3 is CASNGKGGKNIQYF. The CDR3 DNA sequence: TGCGCCAGCAACGGTAAAGGGGGCAAAAACATTCAGTACTTC.

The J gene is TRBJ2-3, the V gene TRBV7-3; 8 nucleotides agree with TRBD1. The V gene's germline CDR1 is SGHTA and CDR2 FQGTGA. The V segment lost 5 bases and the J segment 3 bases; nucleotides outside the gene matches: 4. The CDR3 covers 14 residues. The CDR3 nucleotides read TGTGCCAGCAGCCCGGACAGGGCAACAGATACGCAGTATTTT. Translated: CASSPDRATDTQYF.

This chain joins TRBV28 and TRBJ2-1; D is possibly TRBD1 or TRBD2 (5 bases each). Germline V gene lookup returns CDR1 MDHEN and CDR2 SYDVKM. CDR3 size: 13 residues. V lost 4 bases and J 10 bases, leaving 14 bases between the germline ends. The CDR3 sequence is CASSYHGADEQFF. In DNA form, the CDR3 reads TGTGCCAGCAGTTACCACGGGGCGGACGAGCAGTTCTTC.

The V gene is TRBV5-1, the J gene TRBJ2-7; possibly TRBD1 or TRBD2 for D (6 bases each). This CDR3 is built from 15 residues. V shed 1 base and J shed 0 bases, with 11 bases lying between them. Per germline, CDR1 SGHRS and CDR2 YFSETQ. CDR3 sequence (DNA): TGCGCCAGCAGCTTGCCGGGGGCGGGCTCCTACGAGCAGTACTTC. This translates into CASSLPGAGSYEQYF.

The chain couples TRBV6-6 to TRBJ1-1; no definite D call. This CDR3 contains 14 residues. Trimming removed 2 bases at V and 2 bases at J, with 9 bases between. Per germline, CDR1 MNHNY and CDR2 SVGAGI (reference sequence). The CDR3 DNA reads TGTGCCAGCAGTTACGACGGAAGCAACACTGAAGCTTTCTTT. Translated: CASSYDGSNTEAFF.

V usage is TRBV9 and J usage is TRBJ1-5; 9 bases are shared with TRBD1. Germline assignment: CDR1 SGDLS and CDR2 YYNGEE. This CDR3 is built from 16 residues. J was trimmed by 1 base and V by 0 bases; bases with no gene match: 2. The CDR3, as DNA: TGTGCCAGCAGCGTAGGAGGACAGGGGAGCAATCAGCCCCAGCATTTT. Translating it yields CASSVGGQGSNQPQHF.

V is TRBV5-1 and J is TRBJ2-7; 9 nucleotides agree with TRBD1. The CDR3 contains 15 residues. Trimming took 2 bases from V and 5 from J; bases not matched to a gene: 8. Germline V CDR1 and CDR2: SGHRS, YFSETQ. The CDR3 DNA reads TGCGCCAGCAGCTTCACAGGGGGCTATGGCGACGAGCAGTACTTC. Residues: CASSFTGGYGDEQYF.

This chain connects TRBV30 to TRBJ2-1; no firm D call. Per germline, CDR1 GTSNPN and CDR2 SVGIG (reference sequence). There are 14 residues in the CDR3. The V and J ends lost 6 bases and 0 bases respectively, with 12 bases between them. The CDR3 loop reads CACSSASSYNEQFF. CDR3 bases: TGTGCCTGTTCCTCAGCGAGCTCCTACAATGAGCAGTTCTTC.

In DNA, the CDR3 is TGTGCCAGCAGTTTATATATGCCAAGTGGGGGCTACGAGCAGTACTTC. It yields the protein CASSLYMPSGGYEQYF. V and J are TRBV28 and TRBJ2-7; TRBD1 or TRBD2 may be the D gene (5 bases each). Trimming stripped 1 base from V and 3 bases from J, with 16 bases between. Germline CDR1 MDHEN, CDR2 SYDVKM. The CDR3 contains 16 residues.

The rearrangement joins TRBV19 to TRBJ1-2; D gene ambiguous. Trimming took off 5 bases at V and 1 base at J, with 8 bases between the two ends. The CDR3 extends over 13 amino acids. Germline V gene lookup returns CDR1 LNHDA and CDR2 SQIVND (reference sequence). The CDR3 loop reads CASSPAVNYGYTF. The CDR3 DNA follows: TGTGCCAGTAGTCCCGCGGTTAACTATGGCTACACCTTC.

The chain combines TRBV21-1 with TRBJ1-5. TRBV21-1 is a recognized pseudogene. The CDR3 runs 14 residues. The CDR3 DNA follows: TGTGCCAGCAGCTTAGGAGATTCCAATCAGCCCCAGCATTTT. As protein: CASSLGDSNQPQHF.

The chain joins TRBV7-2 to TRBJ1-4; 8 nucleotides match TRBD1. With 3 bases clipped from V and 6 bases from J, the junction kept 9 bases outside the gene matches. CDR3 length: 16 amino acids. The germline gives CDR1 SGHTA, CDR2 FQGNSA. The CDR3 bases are TGTGCCAGCAGCTTGCAAGGGACAGGTCCTTATGAAAAACTGTTTTTT. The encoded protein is CASSLQGTGPYEKLFF.

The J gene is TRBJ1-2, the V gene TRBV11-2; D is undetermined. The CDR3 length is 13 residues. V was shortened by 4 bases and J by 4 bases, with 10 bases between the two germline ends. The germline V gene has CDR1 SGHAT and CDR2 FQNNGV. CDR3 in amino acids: CASSSGSLYGYTF. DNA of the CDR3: TGTGCCAGCAGCTCAGGCAGCCTCTATGGCTACACCTTC. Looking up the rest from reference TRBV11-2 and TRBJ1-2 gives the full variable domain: EAGVAQSPRYKIIEKRQSVAFWCNPISGHATLYWYQQILGQGPKLLIQFQNNGVVDDSQLPKDRFSAERLKGVDSTLKIQPAKLEDSAVYLCASSSGSLYGYTFGSGTRLTVV.

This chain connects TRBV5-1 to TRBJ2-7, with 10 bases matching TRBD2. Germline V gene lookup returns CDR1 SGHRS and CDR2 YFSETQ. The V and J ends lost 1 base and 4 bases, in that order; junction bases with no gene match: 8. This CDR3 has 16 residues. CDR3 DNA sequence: TGCGCCAGCAGCTTGAAAGCGGGGGGGCTTGTGTACGAGCAGTACTTC. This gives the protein CASSLKAGGLVYEQYF.

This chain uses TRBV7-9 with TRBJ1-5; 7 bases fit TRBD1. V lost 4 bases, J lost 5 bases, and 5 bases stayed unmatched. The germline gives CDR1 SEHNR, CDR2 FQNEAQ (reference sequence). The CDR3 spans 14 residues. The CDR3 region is CASSSRDRDQPQHF. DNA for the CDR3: TGTGCCAGCAGCTCCCGGGACAGAGATCAGCCCCAGCATTTT.

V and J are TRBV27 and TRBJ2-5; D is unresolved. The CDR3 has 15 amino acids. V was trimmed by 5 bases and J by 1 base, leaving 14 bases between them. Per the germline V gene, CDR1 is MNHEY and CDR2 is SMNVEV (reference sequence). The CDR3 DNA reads TGTGCCAGCAGTAGCTTCCCTGACCGCCAAGAGACCCAGTACTTC. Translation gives CASSSFPDRQETQYF.

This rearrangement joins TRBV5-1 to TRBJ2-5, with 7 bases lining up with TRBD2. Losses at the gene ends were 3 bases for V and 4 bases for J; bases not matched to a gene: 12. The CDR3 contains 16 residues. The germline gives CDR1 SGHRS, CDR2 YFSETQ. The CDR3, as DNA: TGCGCCAGCAGCTGGAGCTCCGCGGGAGTAGGAGAGACCCAGTACTTC. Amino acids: CASSWSSAGVGETQYF.

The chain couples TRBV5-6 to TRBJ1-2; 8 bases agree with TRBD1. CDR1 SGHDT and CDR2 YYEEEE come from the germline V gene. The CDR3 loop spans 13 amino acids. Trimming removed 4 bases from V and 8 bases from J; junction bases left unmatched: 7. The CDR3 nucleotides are TGTGCCAGCAGCGTGGACAGGGCACACGGCTACACCTTC. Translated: CASSVDRAHGYTF. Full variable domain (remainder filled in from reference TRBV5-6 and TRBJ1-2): DAGVTQSPTHLIKTRGQQVTLRCSPKSGHDTVSWYQQALGQGPQFIFQYYEEEERQRGNFPDRFSGHQFPNYSSELNVNALLLGDSALYLCASSVDRAHGYTFGSGTRLTVV.

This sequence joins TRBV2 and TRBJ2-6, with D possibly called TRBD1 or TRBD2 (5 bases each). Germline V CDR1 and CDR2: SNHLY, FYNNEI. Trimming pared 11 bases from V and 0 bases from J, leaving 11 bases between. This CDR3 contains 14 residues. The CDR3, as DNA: TGTGCCTTGGGACCAGACTCTGGGGCCAACGTCCTGACTTTC. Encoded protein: CALGPDSGANVLTF.

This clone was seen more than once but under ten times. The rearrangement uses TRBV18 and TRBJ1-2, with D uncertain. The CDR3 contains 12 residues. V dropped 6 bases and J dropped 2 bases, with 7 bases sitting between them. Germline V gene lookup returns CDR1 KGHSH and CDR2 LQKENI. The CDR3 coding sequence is TGTGCCAGCTCTGGGGAAAACTATGGCTACACCTTC. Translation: CASSGENYGYTF. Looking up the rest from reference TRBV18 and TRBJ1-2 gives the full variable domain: NAGVMQNPRHLVRRRGQEARLRCSPMKGHSHVYWYRQLPEEGLKFMVYLQKENIIDESGMPKERFSAEFPKEGPSILRIQQVVRGDSAAYFCASSGENYGYTFGSGTRLTVV.

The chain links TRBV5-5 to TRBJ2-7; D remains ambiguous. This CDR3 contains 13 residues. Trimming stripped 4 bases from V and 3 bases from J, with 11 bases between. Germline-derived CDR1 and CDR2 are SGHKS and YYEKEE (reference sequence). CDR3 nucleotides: TGTGCCAGCAGCGGCTTCTCTAGCTACGAGCAGTACTTC. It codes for CASSGFSSYEQYF.

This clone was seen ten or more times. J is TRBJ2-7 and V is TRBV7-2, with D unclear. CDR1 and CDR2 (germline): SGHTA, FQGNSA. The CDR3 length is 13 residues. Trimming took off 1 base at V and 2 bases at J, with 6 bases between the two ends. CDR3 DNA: TGTGCCAGCAGCTTAGGACGGACCTACGAGCAGTACTTC. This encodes CASSLGRTYEQYF.

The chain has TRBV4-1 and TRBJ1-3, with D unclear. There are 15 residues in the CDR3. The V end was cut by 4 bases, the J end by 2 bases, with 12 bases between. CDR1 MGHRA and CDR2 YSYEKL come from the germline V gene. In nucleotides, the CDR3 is TGCGCCAGCAGCCCCAGCAGAGGGCCTGGAAACACCATATATTTT. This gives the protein CASSPSRGPGNTIYF.

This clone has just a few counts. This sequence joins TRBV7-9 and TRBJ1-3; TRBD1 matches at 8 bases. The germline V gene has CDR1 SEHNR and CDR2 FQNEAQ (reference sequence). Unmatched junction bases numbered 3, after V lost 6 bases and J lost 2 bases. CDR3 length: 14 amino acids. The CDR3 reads CASSWTGTGNTIYF. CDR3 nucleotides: TGTGCCAGCAGTTGGACAGGGACTGGAAACACCATATATTTT.